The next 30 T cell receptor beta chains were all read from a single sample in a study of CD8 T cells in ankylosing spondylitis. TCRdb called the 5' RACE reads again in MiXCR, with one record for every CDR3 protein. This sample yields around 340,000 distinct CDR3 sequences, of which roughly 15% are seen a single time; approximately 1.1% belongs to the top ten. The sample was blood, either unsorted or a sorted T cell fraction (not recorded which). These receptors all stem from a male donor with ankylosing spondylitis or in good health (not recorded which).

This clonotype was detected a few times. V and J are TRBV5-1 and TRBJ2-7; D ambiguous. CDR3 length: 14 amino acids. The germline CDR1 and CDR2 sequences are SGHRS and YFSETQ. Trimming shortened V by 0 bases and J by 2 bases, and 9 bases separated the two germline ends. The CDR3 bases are TGCGCCAGCAGCTTGGCCAGCAATACCTACGAGCAGTACTTC. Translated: CASSLASNTYEQYF. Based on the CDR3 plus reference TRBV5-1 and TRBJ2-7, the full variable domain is KAGVTQTPRYLIKTRGQQVTLSCSPISGHRSVSWYQQTPGQGLQFLFEYFSETQRNKGNFPGRFSGRQFSNSRSEMNVSTLELGDSALYLCASSLASNTYEQYFGPGTRLTVT.

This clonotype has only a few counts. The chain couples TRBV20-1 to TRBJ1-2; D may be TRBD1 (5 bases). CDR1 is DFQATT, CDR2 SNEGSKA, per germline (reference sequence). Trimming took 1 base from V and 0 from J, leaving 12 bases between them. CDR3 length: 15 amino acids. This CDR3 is CSARGGTPSNYGYTF. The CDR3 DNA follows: TGCAGTGCTAGAGGCGGGACTCCATCTAACTATGGCTACACCTTC.

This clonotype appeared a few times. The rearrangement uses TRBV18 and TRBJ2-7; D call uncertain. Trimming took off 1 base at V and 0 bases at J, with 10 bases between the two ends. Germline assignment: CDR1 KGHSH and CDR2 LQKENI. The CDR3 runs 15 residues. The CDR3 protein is CASSPLVGPSYEQYF. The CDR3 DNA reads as TGTGCCAGCTCACCACTAGTTGGACCCTCCTACGAGCAGTACTTC.

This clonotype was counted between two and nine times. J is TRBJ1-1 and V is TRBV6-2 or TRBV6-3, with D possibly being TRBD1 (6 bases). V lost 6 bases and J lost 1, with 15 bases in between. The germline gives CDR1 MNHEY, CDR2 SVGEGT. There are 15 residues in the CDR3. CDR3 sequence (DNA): TGTGCCAGCAGACTAGTGGACAGCTCGAACACTGAAGCTTTCTTT. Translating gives CASRLVDSSNTEAFF.

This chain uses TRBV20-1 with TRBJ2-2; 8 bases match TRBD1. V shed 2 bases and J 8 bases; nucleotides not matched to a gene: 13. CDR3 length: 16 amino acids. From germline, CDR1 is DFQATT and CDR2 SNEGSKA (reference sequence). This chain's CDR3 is CSARPGTGGFLGELFF. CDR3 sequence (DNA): TGCAGTGCTAGACCCGGGACAGGAGGATTCCTTGGGGAGCTGTTTTTT.

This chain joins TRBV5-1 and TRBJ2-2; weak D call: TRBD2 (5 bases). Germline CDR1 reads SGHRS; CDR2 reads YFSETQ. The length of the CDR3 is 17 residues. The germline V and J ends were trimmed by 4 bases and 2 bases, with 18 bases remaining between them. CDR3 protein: CASSPPGRSHNTGELFF. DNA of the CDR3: TGCGCCAGCAGCCCTCCGGGGAGAAGCCATAACACCGGGGAGCTGTTTTTT.

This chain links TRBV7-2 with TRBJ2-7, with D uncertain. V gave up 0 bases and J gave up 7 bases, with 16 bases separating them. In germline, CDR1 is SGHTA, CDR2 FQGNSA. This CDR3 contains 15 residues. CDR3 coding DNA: TGTGCCAGCAGCTTAGCGATGGGCCCCCTGGGAGAGCAGTACTTC. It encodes CASSLAMGPLGEQYF.

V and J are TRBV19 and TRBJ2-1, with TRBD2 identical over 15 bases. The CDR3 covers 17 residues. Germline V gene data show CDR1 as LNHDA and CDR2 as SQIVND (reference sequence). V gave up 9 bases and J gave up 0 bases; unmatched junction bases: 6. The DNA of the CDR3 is TGTGCCAGCTCCGGGACTAGCGGGGGGAGCTCCTACAATGAGCAGTTCTTC. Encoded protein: CASSGTSGGSSYNEQFF. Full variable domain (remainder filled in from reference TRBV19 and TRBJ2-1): DGGITQSPKYLFRKEGQNVTLSCEQNLNHDAMYWYRQDPGQGLRLIYYSQIVNDFQKGDIAEGYSVSREKKESFPLTVTSAQKNPTAFYLCASSGTSGGSSYNEQFFGPGTRLTVL.

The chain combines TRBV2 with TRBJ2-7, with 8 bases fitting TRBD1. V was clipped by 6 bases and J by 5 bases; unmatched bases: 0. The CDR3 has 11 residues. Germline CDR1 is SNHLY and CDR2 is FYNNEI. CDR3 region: CASRDRDEQYF. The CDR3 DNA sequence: TGTGCCAGCAGGGACAGGGACGAGCAGTACTTC.

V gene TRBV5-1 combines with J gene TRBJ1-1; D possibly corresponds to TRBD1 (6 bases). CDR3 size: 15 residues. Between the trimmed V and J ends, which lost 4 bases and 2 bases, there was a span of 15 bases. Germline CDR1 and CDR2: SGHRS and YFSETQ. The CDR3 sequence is CASSPGAGYNTEAFF. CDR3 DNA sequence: TGCGCCAGCAGCCCGGGGGCAGGTTATAACACTGAAGCTTTCTTT.

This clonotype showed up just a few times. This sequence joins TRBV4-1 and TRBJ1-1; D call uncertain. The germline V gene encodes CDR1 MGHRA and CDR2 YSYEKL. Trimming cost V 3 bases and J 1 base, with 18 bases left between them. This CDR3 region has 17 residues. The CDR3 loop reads CASSHVANRVRNTEAFF. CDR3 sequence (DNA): TGCGCCAGCAGCCACGTTGCAAACCGGGTTCGGAACACTGAAGCTTTCTTT.

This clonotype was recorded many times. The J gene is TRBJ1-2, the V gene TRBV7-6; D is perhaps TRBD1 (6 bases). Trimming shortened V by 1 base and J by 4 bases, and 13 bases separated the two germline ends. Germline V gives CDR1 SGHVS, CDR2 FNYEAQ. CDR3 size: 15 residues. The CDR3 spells CASSLVEDSVYGYTF. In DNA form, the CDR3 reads TGTGCCAGCAGCTTAGTAGAGGACAGCGTCTATGGCTACACCTTC.

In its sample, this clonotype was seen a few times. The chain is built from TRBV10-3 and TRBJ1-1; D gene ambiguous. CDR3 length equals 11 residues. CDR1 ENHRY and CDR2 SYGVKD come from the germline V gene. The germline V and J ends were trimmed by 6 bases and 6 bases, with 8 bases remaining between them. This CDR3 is CAIRAPPEAFF. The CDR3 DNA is TGTGCCATCAGAGCACCCCCTGAAGCTTTCTTT.

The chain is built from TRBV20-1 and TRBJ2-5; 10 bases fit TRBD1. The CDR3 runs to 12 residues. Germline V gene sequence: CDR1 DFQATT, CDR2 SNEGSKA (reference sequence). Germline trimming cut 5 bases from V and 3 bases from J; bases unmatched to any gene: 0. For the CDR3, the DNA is TGCAGTGCTGGGACAGGGGAAGAGACCCAGTACTTC. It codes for CSAGTGEETQYF.

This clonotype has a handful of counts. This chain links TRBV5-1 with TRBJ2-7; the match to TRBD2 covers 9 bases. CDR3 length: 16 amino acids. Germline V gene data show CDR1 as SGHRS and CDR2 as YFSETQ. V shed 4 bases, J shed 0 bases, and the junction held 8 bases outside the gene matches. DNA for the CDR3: TGCGCCAGCAGCGTCGATAGCGGGGGAAGCTCCTACGAGCAGTACTTC. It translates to CASSVDSGGSSYEQYF.

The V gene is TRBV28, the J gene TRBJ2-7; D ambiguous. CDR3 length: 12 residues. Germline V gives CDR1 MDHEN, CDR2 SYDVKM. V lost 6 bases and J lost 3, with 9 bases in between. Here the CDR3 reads CASSITGYEQYF. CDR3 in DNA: TGTGCCAGCAGCATTACTGGCTACGAGCAGTACTTC. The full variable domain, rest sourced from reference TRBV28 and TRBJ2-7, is DVKVTQSSRYLVKRTGEKVFLECVQDMDHENMFWYRQDPGLGLRLIYFSYDVKMKEKGDIPEGYSVSREKKERFSLILESASTNQTSMYLCASSITGYEQYFGPGTRLTVT.

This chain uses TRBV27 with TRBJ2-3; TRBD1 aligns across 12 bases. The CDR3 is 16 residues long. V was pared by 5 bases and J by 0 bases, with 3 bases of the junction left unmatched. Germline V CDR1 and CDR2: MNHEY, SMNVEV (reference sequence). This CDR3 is CASSRDRGPSTDTQYF. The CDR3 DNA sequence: TGTGCCAGCAGTCGGGACAGGGGGCCGAGCACAGATACGCAGTATTTT.

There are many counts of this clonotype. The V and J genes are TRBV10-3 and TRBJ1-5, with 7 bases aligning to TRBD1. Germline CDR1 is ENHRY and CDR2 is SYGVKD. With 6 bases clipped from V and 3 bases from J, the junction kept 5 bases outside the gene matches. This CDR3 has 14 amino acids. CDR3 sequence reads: CAISYDRDNQPQHF. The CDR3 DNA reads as TGTGCCATCAGCTACGACAGGGACAATCAGCCCCAGCATTTT.

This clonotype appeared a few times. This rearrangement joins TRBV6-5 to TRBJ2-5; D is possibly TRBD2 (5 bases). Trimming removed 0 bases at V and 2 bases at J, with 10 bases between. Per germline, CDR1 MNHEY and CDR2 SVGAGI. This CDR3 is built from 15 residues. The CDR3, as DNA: TGTGCCAGCAGTTACTCGATGGTAGCGCAAGAGACCCAGTACTTC. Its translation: CASSYSMVAQETQYF.

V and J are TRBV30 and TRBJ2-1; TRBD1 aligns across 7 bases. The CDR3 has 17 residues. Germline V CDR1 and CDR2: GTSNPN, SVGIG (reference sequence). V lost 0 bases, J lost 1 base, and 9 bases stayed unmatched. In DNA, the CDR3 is TGTGCCTGGAGTGTAGGGACAGTCCTCGGGTCCTACAATGAGCAGTTCTTC. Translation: CAWSVGTVLGSYNEQFF.

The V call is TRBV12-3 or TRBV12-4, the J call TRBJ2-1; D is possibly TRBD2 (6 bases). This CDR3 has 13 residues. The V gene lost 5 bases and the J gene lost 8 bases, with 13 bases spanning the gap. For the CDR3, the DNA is TGTGCCAGCAGTCCGACTAGGTGGCATGAGCAGTTCTTC. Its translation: CASSPTRWHEQFF.

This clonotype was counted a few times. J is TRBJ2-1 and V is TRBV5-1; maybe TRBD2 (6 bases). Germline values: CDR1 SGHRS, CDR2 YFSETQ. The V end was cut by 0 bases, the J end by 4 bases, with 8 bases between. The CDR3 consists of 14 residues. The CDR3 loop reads CASSLGGEYNEQFF. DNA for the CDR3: TGCGCCAGCAGCTTGGGCGGGGAATACAATGAGCAGTTCTTC.

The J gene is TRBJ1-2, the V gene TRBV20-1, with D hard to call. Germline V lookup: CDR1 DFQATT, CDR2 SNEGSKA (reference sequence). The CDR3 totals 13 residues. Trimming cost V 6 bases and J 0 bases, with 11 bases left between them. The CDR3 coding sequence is TGCAGTGCGACGGTAGAGGCTAACTATGGCTACACCTTC. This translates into CSATVEANYGYTF.

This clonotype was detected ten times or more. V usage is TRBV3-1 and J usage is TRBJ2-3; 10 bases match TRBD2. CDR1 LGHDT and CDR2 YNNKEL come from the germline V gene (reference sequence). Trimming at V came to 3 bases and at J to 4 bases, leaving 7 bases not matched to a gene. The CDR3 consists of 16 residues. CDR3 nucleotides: TGTGCCAGCAGCCAGGGAGCGGGGGGGCCTCCAGATACGCAGTATTTT. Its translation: CASSQGAGGPPDTQYF.

In nucleotides, the CDR3 is TGTGCCAGCAGCCTGAGCGGGAGCGGCGTCAGGGAGACCCAGTACTTC. Amino acid sequence: CASSLSGSGVRETQYF. The chain carries TRBV11-2 and TRBJ2-5, with 8 bases lining up with TRBD2. The CDR3 has 16 residues. Germline V gene sequence: CDR1 SGHAT, CDR2 FQNNGV. V dropped 5 bases and J dropped 5; count of bases not matched to a gene: 13.

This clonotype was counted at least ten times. The chain's CDR3 is CASSSAVGQGGEKLFF. The CDR3 nucleotides read TGTGCCAGCAGTTCCGCAGTGGGACAGGGGGGTGAAAAACTGTTTTTT. V is TRBV12-3 or TRBV12-4 and J is TRBJ1-4, with 11 bases identical to TRBD1. The CDR3 consists of 16 residues. V lost 4 bases to trimming and J lost 7 bases; unmatched junction nucleotides: 8.

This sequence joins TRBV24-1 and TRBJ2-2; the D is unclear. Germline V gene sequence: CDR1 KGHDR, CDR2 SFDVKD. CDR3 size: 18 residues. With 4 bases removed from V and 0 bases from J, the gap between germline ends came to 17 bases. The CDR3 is CATSDRSTDFSNTGELFF. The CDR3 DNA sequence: TGTGCCACCAGTGACCGATCAACAGATTTTTCGAACACCGGGGAGCTGTTTTTT.

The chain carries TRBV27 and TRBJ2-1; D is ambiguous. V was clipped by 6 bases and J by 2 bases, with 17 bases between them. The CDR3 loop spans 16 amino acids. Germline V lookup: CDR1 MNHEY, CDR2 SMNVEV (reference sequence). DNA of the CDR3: TGTGCCAGCAGCAAAAACGCGCTCCCCACCTACAATGAGCAGTTCTTC. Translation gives CASSKNALPTYNEQFF.

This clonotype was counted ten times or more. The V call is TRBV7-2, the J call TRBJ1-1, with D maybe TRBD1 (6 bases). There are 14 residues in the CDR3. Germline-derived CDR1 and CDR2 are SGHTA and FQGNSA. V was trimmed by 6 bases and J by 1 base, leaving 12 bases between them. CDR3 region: CASSPQGRNTEAFF. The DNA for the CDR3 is TGTGCCAGCAGTCCACAGGGAAGGAACACTGAAGCTTTCTTT.

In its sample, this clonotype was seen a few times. The CDR3 region has the DNA TGTGCCAGCAGTCAGGGACTAGCGGGGAGCAATGAGCAGTTCTTC. It specifies CASSQGLAGSNEQFF. This chain joins TRBV6-2 or TRBV6-3 and TRBJ2-1; TRBD2 agrees at 13 bases. The CDR3 covers 15 residues. From germline, CDR1 is MNHEY and CDR2 SVGEGT. The junction had 4 bases not matched to a gene; V was cut back by 5 bases and J by 6 bases.